This T cell receptor (beta chain) was found in a study of shared clonotypes between healthy human individuals (dated by TCRdb to about 2020). For the study in its entirety: The cohort included three men and two women between 18 and 49 years of age. Per donor, three plates each were used for CD4 naive and CD4 memory, two for CD8 naive, and one for CD8 memory. Blood TCR repertoires of a handful of healthy adults were deeply sequenced to estimate repertoire size and the extent of clonotype sharing between individuals. To increase sequencing depth and limit assay-specific biases, different laboratories used diverse techniques to prepare libraries and sequence TCR repertoires. Leukapheresis yielded between about 0.9 and 9.5 billion PBMCs per donor.

From cysteine to phenylalanine, the CDR3 is 13 amino acids long. Just the 39-base CDR3 DNA is kept, in frame starting at base 1. For CDR1 and CDR2, the germline V gene (reference sequence) lists PRHDT and FYEKMQ. Trimming accounts for 6 bases at V and 3 bases at J, while the number of junction bases matched to no gene is 3. The full study reports these points: Pairwise subsampling led to the expectation that sequencing depth would affect the degree of clonotype sharing among donors. The small number of donors limited the genetic and exposure-history diversity represented. Higher generation probabilities were observed for clonotypes shared by all four sorted-subset donors than for non-shared clonotypes. Sharing across four donors was observed for 5% to 6.5% of naive CD4, over 3% of naive CD8, roughly 2.3% of memory CD4, and around 0.4% of memory CD8 clonotypes. Incomplete sequencing was indicated by rarefaction of sorted-subset datasets, despite the large sequencing depth. Only blood was sampled, and tissue TCR repertoires likely differ from those in blood. Naive subsets generally had larger estimated clonotype richness than memory subsets.

Turning to this clone: The specificity of this receptor is unknown. Per-nucleotide qualities are absent, and no much larger clonotype sits a single base away.

TCR CDR3 regions were amplified from genomic DNA by multiplex PCR using the deep immunoSEQ assay. For each cell subset, the extracted genomic DNA was distributed evenly across all wells of several immunoSEQ 96-well plates, and each plate served as one replicate. For sorted subsets, 200 to 250 ng of genomic DNA, equivalent to roughly 30,000 T cell genomes, went into each replicate PCR. Purified libraries were measured with a Qubit 3.0 fluorometer, size-checked on a Bioanalyzer 2100, and measured again with the KAPA Library Quantification kit. Every immunoSEQ 96-well plate was sequenced on a dedicated single-read 150-cycle Illumina NextSeq 550 flow cell. Regarding the original processing steps: The immunoSEQ output contained only junctional sequences without quality scores, so filtering could not match that applied to full-length reads. Sequences were annotated with PyIR, a Python wrapper for IgBLAST v1.9, and V/J genes and CDR3 were assigned using IMGT germline references. Any read was removed if the V/J assignment was weak (E-value above 1e-6), the CDR3 was missing, or the read contained stop codons, out-of-frame junctions, or ambiguous translated residues. V3J clonotypes were defined by identical inferred V gene, J gene, and CDR3 amino acid sequence. To compute the percentage overlap between repertoires, the number of shared unique clonotypes was divided by the size of the smaller repertoire. RTK rarefaction, the Chao1 estimator, and Recon v2.1 estimates of unobserved clonotypes were used to assess repertoire richness. OLGA was used to compute generation probabilities for all TCRbeta clonotypes that the gDNA method yielded from several donors. This immuneACCESS table, as held by TCRdb, lists in-frame sequences with V and J called but not all clones. Of the missing ones, under half trace to an unresolved V gene in checked studies; the others have no known cause. That table gives V, J and clone size, and the DNA gave D and trimming. The table for this sample lists 1,500,000 or so clones; roughly 98.5% of them were counted only once. About 0.4% of the sample is in the top ten clones.

Healthy HIV-negative adults with no recently reported acute infections or vaccinations were included as donors. Every donor was a Caucasian adult living in Nashville, Tennessee, USA. CD4+ T cells were enriched by magnetic negative selection, after which naive cells were positively selected on CD45RA and the negative fraction was taken as the memory subset. After blood collection by leukapheresis, PBMCs were isolated using Ficoll-Histopaque density gradient centrifugation and then cryopreserved in the vapor phase of liquid nitrogen. Analytical flow cytometry was used to check the purity and quantity of each magnetically sorted T cell population. Genomic DNA was isolated from every sorted fraction and measured by UV absorbance on a Nanodrop 2000c.

The source of this sequence is a man younger than 40 in good health. Sequenced input: naive CD4+ T cells sorted from blood. The cell subset or site label, read with the paper, signifies: CD45RA+ positively selected. The V gene is TRBV13 and the J gene is TRBJ2-7, and TRBD1 matches 9 of the central bases. For the CDR3, the sequence is CASRRQGVYEQYF. In nucleotides, the sequence is TGTGCCAGCAGGCGACAGGGGGTCTACGAGCAGTACTTC.